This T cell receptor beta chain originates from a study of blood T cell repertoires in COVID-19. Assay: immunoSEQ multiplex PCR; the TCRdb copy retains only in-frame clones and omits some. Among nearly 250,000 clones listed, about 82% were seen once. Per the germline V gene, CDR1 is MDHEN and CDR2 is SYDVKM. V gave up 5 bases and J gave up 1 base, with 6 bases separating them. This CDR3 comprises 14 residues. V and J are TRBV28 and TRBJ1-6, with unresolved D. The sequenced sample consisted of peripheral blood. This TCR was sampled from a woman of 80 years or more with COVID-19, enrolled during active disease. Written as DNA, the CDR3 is TGTGCCAGCAGTGAGGTGTCCTATAATTCACCCCTCCACTTT. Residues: CASSEVSYNSPLHF.